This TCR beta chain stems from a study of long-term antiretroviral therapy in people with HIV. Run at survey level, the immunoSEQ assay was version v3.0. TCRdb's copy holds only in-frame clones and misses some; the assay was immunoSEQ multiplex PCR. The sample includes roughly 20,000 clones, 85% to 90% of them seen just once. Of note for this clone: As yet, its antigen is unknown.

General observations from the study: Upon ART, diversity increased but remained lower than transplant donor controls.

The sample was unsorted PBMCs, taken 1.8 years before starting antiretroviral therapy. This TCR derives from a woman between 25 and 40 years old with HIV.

CDR3 sequence reads: CASRLGQGDEQYF. CDR3 nucleotide sequence: TGTGCCAGTAGGCTTGGGCAGGGGGACGAGCAGTACTTC. The J gene is TRBJ2-7, the V gene TRBV19; 7 bases are a match to TRBD1. With 6 bases clipped from V and 5 bases from J, the junction kept 7 bases outside the gene matches. The CDR3 spans 13 residues. CDR1 and CDR2 from the germline V gene are LNHDA and SQIVND (reference sequence).